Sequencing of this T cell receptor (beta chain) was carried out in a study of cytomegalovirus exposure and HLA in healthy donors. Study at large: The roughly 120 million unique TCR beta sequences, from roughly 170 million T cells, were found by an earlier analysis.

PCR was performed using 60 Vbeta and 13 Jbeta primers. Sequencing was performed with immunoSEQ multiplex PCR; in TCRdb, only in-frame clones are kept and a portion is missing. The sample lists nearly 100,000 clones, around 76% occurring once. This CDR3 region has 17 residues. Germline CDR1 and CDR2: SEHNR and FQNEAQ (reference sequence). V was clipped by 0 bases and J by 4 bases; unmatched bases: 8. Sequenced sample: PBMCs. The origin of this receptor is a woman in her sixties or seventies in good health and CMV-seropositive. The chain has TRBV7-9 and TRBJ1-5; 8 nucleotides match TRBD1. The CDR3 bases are TGTGCCAGCAGCTTAGCGGGCGCGACAGGGGTAAATCAGCCCCAGCATTTT. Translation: CASSLAGATGVNQPQHF.